This TCR beta chain was recovered during a study of T cell repertoires in cytomegalovirus infection (dated by TCRdb to the late 2010s). Some background on the complete study: Donor HLA type was relevant to the analysis, because carriage of CMV infection together with the matching HLA type was indicated by public TCR beta signatures. Overall study results and their limits: The ex vivo response was dominated by HLA-C-restricted CMV-specific TCR beta clonotypes, which also provided the single most frequent clonotype in two of eight donors. In both this cohort and an independent roughly 330-donor cohort, the cumulative frequency of public TCR beta family members distinguished carriers of CMV infection plus the relevant HLA type.

On this clonotype itself: Its cognate antigen has yet to be identified. Per-nucleotide qualities are absent, and no much larger clonotype sits a single base away.

Via the germline V gene, CDR1 is MNHNS and CDR2 SASEGT. Measured from the cysteine to the phenylalanine, the CDR3 is 16 residues long. The retained sequence is limited to the CDR3, 48 bases, with the frame set at the first base. Germline trimming amounts to 3 bases on V and 2 bases on J, with 8 as the count of junction bases outside the gene matches. This sample was sequenced with an Illumina HiSeq 1500. The public reads were reprocessed in TCRdb via fastp at Q25 and MiXCR, keeping in-frame beta chains. Merged by CDR3 protein, the rows form single entries marked with the most common genes and DNA. For this sample the table gives around 180,000 distinct CDR3 sequences, of which roughly 19% were detected only once. The ten largest clones represent around 3.2% of the sample.

The receptor was derived from a human donor in good health (CMV status not recorded). Some clones in this sample may be carry-over from other donors' samples. The sequenced sample consisted of PBMCs. The rearranged chain carries TRBV6-1 and TRBJ2-7; TRBD1 aligns with 9 central bases. The CDR3 protein sequence reads: CASSDVWGQGTYEQYF. At the DNA level, the sequence is TGTGCCAGCAGTGATGTGTGGGGACAGGGAACCTACGAGCAGTACTTC.